This T cell receptor (beta chain) came from a study of blood T cells in healthy people across ages. Study-level results: It was held that diversity estimates obtained from one million T cells represented underestimates. The percentage of naive T cells correlated strongly with TCR beta diversity. Relative to aged donors, long-lived donors carried more naive CD4+ cells and displayed higher diversity.

The CDR3 runs to 14 residues. Germline values: CDR1 LNHNV, CDR2 YYDKDF (reference sequence). The V gene lost 0 bases and the J gene lost 9 bases, with 12 bases spanning the gap. Sample-barcoded 5' priming and a J-beta primer mix drove a second PCR of roughly 6 to 12 cycles. From the 5' RACE reads, TCRdb called clonotypes with MiXCR, one entry per CDR3 protein. This table holds under 2 million distinct CDR3 sequences, around 36% found once. This clonotype occurred a few times. The antigen remains unidentified. The authors isolated at least 6.5 million PBMCs per sample. Sequenced input: blood. The chain carries TRBV15 and TRBJ1-5; tentatively, D is TRBD1 (6 bases). The TCR sequence derives from a woman in her thirties in good health. The DNA of the CDR3 is TGTGCCACCAGCAGAGATCCGGGACAAGGGCCCCAGCATTTT. This sequence encodes CATSRDPGQGPQHF.